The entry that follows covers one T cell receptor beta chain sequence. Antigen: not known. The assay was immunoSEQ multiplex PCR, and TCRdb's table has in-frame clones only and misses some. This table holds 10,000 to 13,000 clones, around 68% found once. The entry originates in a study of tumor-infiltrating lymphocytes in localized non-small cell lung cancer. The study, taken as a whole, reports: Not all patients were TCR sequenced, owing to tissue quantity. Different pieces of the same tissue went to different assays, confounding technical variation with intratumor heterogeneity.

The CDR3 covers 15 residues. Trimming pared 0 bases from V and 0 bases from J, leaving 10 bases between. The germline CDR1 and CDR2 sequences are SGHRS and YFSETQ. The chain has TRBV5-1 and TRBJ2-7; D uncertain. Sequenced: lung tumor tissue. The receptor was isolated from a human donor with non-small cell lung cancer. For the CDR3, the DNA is TGCGCCAGCAGCTTGGCACCGCTACACTCCTACGAGCAGTACTTC. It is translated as CASSLAPLHSYEQYF.